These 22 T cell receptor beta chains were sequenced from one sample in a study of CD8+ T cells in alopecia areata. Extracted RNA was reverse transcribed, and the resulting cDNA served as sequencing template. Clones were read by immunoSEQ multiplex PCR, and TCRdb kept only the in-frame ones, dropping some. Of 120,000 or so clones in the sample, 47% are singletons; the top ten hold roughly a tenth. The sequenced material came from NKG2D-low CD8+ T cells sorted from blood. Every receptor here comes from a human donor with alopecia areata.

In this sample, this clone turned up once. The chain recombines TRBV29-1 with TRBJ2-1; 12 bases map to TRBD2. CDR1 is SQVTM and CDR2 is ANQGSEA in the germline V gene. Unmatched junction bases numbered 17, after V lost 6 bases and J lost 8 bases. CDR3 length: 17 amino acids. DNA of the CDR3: TGCAGCGTCATAATGACTAGCGGGGGATCGGGGGGCTATGAGCAGTTCTTC. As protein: CSVIMTSGGSGGYEQFF.

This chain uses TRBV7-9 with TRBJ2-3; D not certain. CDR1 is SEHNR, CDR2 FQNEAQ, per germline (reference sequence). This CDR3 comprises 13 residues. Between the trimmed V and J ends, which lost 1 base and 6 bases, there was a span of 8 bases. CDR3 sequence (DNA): TGTGCCAGCAGCTTAGGGGGTCCGGATACGCAGTATTTT. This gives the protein CASSLGGPDTQYF. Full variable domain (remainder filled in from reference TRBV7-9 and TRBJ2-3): DTGVSQNPRHKITKRGQNVTFRCDPISEHNRLYWYRQTLGQGPEFLTYFQNEAQLEKSRLLSDRFSAERPKGSFSTLEIQRTEQGDSAMYLCASSLGGPDTQYFGPGTRLTVL.

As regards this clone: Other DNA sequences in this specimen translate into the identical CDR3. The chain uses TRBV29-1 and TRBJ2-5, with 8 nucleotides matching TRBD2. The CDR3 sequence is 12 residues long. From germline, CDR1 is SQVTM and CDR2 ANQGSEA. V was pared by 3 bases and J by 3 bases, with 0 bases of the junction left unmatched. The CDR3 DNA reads TGCAGCGTTGAGGGACTAGAAGAGACCCAGTACTTC. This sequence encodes CSVEGLEETQYF.

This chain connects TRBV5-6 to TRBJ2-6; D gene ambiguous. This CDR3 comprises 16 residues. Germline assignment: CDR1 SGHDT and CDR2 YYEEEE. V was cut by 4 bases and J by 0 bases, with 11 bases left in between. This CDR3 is CASSRVEDSGANVLTF. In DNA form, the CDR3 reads TGTGCCAGCAGCCGAGTTGAGGACTCTGGGGCCAACGTCCTGACTTTC.

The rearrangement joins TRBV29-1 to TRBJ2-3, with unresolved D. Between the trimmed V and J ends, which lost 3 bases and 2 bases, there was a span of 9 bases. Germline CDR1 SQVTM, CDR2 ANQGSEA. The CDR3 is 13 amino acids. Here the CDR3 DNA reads TGCAGCGTTGACTGGGTCGACACAGATACGCAGTATTTT. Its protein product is CSVDWVDTDTQYF.

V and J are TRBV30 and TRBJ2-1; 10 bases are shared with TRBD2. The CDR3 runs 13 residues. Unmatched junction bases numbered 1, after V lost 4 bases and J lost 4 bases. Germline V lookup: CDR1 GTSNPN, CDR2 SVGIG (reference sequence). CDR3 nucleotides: TGTGCCTGGACTAGCGGGGGATACAATGAGCAGTTCTTC. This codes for CAWTSGGYNEQFF.

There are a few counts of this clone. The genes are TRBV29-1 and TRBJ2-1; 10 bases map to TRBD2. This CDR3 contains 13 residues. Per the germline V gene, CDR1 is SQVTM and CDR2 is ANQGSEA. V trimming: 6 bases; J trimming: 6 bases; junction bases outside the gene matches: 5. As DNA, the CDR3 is TGCAGCGTCCCCGGGACTAGCGCCAATGAGCAGTTCTTC. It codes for CSVPGTSANEQFF.

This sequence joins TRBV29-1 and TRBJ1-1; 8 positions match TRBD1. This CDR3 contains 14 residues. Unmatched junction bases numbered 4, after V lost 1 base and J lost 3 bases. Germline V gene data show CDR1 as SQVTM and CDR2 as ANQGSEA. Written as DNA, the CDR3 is TGCAGCGTTGAAGGGACAGGGTTCGACACTGAAGCTTTCTTT. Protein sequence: CSVEGTGFDTEAFF.

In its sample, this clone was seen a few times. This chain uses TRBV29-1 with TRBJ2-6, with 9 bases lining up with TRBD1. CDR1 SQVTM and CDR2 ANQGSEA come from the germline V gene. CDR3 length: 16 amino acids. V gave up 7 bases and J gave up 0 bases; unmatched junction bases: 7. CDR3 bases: TGCAGCGCGACCGGGACAGGGAGCTCTGGGGCCAACGTCCTGACTTTC. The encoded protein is CSATGTGSSGANVLTF.

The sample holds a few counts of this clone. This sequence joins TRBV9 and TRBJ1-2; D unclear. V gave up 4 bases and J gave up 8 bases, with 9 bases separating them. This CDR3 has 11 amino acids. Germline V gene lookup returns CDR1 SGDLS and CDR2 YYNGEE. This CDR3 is CASSTREGYTF. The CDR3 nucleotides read TGTGCCAGCAGCACCCGGGAGGGCTACACCTTC.

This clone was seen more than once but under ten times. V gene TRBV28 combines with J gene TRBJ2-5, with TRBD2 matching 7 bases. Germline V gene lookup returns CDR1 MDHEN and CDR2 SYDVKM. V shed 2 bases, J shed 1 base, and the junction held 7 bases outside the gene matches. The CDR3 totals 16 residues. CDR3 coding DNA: TGTGCCAGCAGTTTACGGTTGAGCGGGGCCCAAGAGACCCAGTACTTC. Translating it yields CASSLRLSGAQETQYF.

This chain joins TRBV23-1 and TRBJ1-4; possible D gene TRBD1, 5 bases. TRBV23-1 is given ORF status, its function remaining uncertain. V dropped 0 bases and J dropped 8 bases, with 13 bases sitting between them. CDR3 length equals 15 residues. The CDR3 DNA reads TGCGCCAGCAGTCAATCGGGGCCAAGACGGGAAAAACTGTTTTTT. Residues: CASSQSGPRREKLFF.

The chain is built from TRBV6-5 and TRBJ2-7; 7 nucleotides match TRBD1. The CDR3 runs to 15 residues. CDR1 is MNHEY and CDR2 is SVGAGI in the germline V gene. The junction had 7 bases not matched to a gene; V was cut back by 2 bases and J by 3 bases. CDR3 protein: CASSYGQAPDYEQYF. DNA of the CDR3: TGTGCCAGCAGTTACGGACAGGCCCCCGACTACGAGCAGTACTTC.

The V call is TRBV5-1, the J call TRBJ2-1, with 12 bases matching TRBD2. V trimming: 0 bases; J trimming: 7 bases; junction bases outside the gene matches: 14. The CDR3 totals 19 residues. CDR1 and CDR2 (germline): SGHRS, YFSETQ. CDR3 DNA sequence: TGCGCCAGCAGCTTGGCCCTGTCTAGCGGGAGGGCCGATGATAATGAGCAGTTCTTC. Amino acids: CASSLALSSGRADDNEQFF.

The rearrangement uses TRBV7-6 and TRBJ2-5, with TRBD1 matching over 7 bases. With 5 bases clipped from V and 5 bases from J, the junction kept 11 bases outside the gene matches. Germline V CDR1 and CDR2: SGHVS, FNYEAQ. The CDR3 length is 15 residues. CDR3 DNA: TGTGCCAGCAGCCGTTGGGACAGCCTGGGTGAGACCCAGTACTTC. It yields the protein CASSRWDSLGETQYF.

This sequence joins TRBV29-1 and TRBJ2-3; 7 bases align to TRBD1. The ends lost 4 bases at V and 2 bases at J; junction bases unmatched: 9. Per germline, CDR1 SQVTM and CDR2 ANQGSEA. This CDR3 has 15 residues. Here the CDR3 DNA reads TGCAGCGTTGTTTTTGGACAGGCACACACAGATACGCAGTATTTT. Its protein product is CSVVFGQAHTDTQYF.

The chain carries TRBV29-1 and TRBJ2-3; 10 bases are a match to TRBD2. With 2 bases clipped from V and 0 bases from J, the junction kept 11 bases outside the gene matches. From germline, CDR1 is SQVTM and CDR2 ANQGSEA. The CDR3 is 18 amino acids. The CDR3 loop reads CSVEWWSGGDLSTDTQYF. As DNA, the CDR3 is TGCAGCGTTGAATGGTGGAGCGGGGGGGACCTAAGCACAGATACGCAGTATTTT.

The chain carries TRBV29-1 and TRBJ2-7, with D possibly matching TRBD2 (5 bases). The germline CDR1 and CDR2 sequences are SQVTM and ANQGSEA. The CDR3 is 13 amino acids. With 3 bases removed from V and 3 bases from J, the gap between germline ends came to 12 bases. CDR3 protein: CSVDAGEGYEQYF. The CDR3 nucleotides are TGCAGCGTTGACGCGGGTGAGGGCTACGAGCAGTACTTC.

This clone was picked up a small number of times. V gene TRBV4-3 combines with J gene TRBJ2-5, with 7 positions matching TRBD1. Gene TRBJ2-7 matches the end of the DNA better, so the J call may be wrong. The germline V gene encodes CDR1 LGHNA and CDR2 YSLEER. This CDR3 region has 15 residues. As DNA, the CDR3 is TGCGCCAGCAGCCAAGATAGAGGGGGCCCCTACGAGCAGTACTTC. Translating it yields CASSQDRGGPYEQYF.

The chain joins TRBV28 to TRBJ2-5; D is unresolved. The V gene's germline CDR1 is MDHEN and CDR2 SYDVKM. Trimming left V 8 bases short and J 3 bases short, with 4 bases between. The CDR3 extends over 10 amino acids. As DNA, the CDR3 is TGTGCCAGCGGCAAAGAGACCCAGTACTTC. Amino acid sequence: CASGKETQYF.

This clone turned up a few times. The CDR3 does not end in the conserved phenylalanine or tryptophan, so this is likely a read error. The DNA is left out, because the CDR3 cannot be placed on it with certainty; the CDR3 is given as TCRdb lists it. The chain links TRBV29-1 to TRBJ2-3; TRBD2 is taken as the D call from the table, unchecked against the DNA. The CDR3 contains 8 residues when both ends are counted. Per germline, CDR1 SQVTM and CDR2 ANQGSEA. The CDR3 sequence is CSVAVRCG.

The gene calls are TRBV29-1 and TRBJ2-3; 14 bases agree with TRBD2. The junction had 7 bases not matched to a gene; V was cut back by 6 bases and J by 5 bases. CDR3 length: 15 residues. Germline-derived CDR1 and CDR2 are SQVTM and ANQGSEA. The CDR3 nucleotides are TGCAGCGTCGGGGGACTAGCGGGAGTTGGAGATACGCAGTATTTT. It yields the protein CSVGGLAGVGDTQYF.